These 21 T cell receptor beta chains were all obtained from the same sample, sequenced in a study of control samples from healthy donors and cancer patients. The data were produced by immunoSEQ multiplex PCR, yet TCRdb's version contains in-frame clones alone and is incomplete. The sample holds around 130,000 clones, around nine tenths seen once. The sequencing sample was made of blood. These receptors came from a man aged 25-45 years in good health.

The rearrangement links TRBV10-3 to TRBJ1-5, with 9 bases identical to TRBD1. The V gene's germline CDR1 is ENHRY and CDR2 SYGVKD. J gave up 4 bases and V 6 bases, and 7 bases lay outside the gene matches. This CDR3 region has 15 residues. CDR3 sequence (DNA): TGTGCCATCAGCGCTTCACAGGGGGCGAATCAGCCCCAGCATTTT. The encoded protein is CAISASQGANQPQHF.

On this clone: An end of the junction does not agree with germline; a read error may underlie this. The rearrangement uses TRBV28 and TRBJ1-1; D not resolved. The CDR3 consists of 13 residues. Germline assignment: CDR1 MDHEN and CDR2 SYDVKM. The CDR3 sequence: CASRLSTPPEAFF. The CDR3 nucleotides read TGTGCCAGCAGATTGTCAACTCCCCCTGAGGCTTTCTTT.

This chain joins TRBV20-1 and TRBJ2-3; D not resolved. The CDR3 spans 10 residues. CDR1 DFQATT and CDR2 SNEGSKA come from the germline V gene (reference sequence). Trimming left V 5 bases short and J 6 bases short, with 6 bases between. For the CDR3, the DNA is TGCAGTGCTGACCACGATACGCAGTATTTT. Amino acids: CSADHDTQYF.

The chain couples TRBV5-4 to TRBJ1-3; D ambiguous. The CDR3 covers 17 residues. V gave up 5 bases and J gave up 0 bases, with 18 bases separating them. The germline CDR1 and CDR2 sequences are SGHNT and YYREEE (reference sequence). The CDR3 DNA follows: TGTGCCAGCAGGACGGATCCAAGCTCCGTCTCTGGAAACACCATATATTTT. This sequence encodes CASRTDPSSVSGNTIYF.

The chain is built from TRBV25-1 and TRBJ2-5; D might be TRBD1 (6 bases). Germline loops: CDR1 MGHDK, CDR2 SYGVNS. Between the trimmed V and J ends, which lost 1 base and 5 bases, there was a span of 14 bases. The CDR3 has 15 amino acids. The CDR3 loop reads CASSESRLGAETQYF. The CDR3, as DNA: TGTGCCAGCAGTGAATCGAGGTTGGGGGCCGAGACCCAGTACTTC.

The chain employs TRBV24-1 and TRBJ2-1, with 11 bases aligning to TRBD2. The V gene's germline CDR1 is KGHDR and CDR2 SFDVKD. Losses at the gene ends were 10 bases for V and 4 bases for J; bases not matched to a gene: 8. The CDR3 has 15 residues. The CDR3: CATAAPSGGYNEQFF. CDR3 DNA: TGTGCCACGGCCGCTCCTAGCGGGGGGTACAATGAGCAGTTCTTC.

The V call is TRBV10-3, the J call TRBJ1-1; D remains ambiguous. The CDR3 sequence is 13 residues long. CDR1 is ENHRY, CDR2 SYGVKD, per germline. V was shortened by 4 bases and J by 1 base, with 7 bases between the two germline ends. DNA for the CDR3: TGTGCCATCAGTGTCCGGGAGAACACTGAAGCTTTCTTT. This translates into CAISVRENTEAFF.

The chain carries TRBV18 and TRBJ2-5, with TRBD1 identical over 8 bases. This CDR3 region has 15 residues. Trimming at V came to 4 bases and at J to 2 bases, leaving 6 bases not matched to a gene. Germline V gives CDR1 KGHSH, CDR2 LQKENI. The CDR3 nucleotides are TGTGCCAGCTCACTCACAGGGGGGCGGCAAGAGACCCAGTACTTC. It codes for CASSLTGGRQETQYF.

The chain recombines TRBV7-2 with TRBJ2-5; a weak D match, TRBD2 (8 bases). The V gene lost 5 bases and the J gene lost 2 bases, with 18 bases spanning the gap. The CDR3 contains 16 residues. Germline CDR1 and CDR2: SGHTA and FQGNSA. This CDR3 is CASSQGGVAGQETQYF. The CDR3 DNA reads TGTGCCAGCAGCCAGGGGGGGGTAGCGGGACAAGAGACCCAGTACTTC.

CDR3 nucleotides: TGTGCCATCAGTGAGACAGGGTCAGGAAACACTGAAGCTTTCTTT. It specifies CAISETGSGNTEAFF. The chain employs TRBV10-3 and TRBJ1-1, with a weak D call TRBD1 (6 bases). CDR3 size: 15 residues. Germline V gene sequence: CDR1 ENHRY, CDR2 SYGVKD. The V end lost 2 bases, the J end lost 2 bases, and 12 bases lay between the germline ends.

The chain uses TRBV30 and TRBJ2-1, with 7 positions matching TRBD2. The junction had 4 bases not matched to a gene; V was cut back by 4 bases and J by 4 bases. The CDR3 totals 13 residues. Germline CDR1 is GTSNPN and CDR2 is SVGIG (reference sequence). The CDR3 spells CAWTSGAYNEQFF. CDR3 in DNA: TGTGCCTGGACCAGCGGGGCGTACAATGAGCAGTTCTTC.

A few counts support this clone. The chain employs TRBV4-1 and TRBJ1-5; tentatively, D is TRBD1 (6 bases). The CDR3 is 16 residues long. The germline V and J ends were trimmed by 0 bases and 0 bases, with 9 bases remaining between them. Germline assignment: CDR1 MGHRA and CDR2 YSYEKL. The CDR3 nucleotides are TGCGCCAGCAGCCAAGACAGGGGCTATAGCAATCAGCCCCAGCATTTT. It encodes CASSQDRGYSNQPQHF.

The chain has TRBV19 and TRBJ2-7; possibly TRBD1 or TRBD2 for D (5 bases each). CDR1 is LNHDA, CDR2 SQIVND, per germline (reference sequence). The CDR3 totals 14 residues. Trimming shortened V by 4 bases and J by 2 bases, and 12 bases separated the two germline ends. The CDR3 region is CASSSSGTTYEQYV. Here the CDR3 DNA reads TGTGCCAGTAGTAGTTCCGGGACCACCTACGAGCAGTACGTC.

The genes are TRBV5-1 and TRBJ1-1, with a tentative D call TRBD1 (6 bases). The CDR3 covers 13 residues. Germline V gene lookup returns CDR1 SGHRS and CDR2 YFSETQ. Trimming left V 5 bases short and J 4 bases short, with 12 bases between. The CDR3 DNA sequence: TGCGCCAGCAGTTACAGGGAGGTCACTGAAGCTTTCTTT. This gives the protein CASSYREVTEAFF.

The rearrangement links TRBV30 to TRBJ1-6; tentative D call: TRBD1 (5 bases). CDR3 length: 15 amino acids. Germline V gene sequence: CDR1 GTSNPN, CDR2 SVGIG (reference sequence). The V end lost 3 bases, the J end lost 6 bases, and 15 bases lay between the germline ends. CDR3 protein: CAWSPGQGPNSPLHF. In DNA, the CDR3 is TGTGCCTGGAGCCCAGGCCAGGGACCTAATTCACCCCTCCACTTT.

The CDR3 sequence: CASSESRRPNYGYTF. CDR3 coding DNA: TGCGCCAGCAGTGAGTCCAGGAGACCTAACTATGGCTACACCTTC. The chain uses TRBV10-1 and TRBJ1-2; D not certain. Germline V gives CDR1 WNHNN, CDR2 SYGVQD (reference sequence). The V gene lost 0 bases and the J gene lost 0 bases, with 8 bases spanning the gap. CDR3 length equals 15 residues.

The J gene is TRBJ1-2, the V gene TRBV12-3 or TRBV12-4; tentative D call: TRBD1 (6 bases). The germline V and J ends were trimmed by 5 bases and 6 bases, with 13 bases remaining between them. There are 13 residues in the CDR3. CDR3 protein: CASSRLGGNGYTF. CDR3 nucleotide sequence: TGTGCCAGCAGTCGTCTAGGGGGGAATGGCTACACCTTC.

The V and J genes are TRBV5-1 and TRBJ1-6; D is undetermined. CDR1 SGHRS and CDR2 YFSETQ come from the germline V gene. Trimming stripped 1 base from V and 6 bases from J, with 11 bases between. This CDR3 region has 15 residues. The chain's CDR3 is CASSLNTSPNSPLHF. The DNA of the CDR3 is TGCGCCAGCAGCTTGAACACTTCTCCTAATTCACCCCTCCACTTT.

V is TRBV6-1 and J is TRBJ1-6; 9 positions match TRBD1. The CDR3 has 17 residues. CDR1 is MNHNS, CDR2 SASEGT, per germline. Trimming at V came to 4 bases and at J to 6 bases, leaving 10 bases not matched to a gene. In nucleotides, the CDR3 is TGTGCCAGCAGTGCGCCCCGGGACAGGGAATTTAATTCACCCCTCCACTTT. It encodes CASSAPRDREFNSPLHF.

The chain couples TRBV18 to TRBJ2-7, with D possibly TRBD1 on 5 matching bases. Germline loops: CDR1 KGHSH, CDR2 LQKENI. Trimming stripped 2 bases from V and 0 bases from J, with 11 bases between. This CDR3 has 15 residues. CDR3 protein: CASSPGGADSYEQYV. The CDR3 DNA reads as TGTGCCAGCTCACCAGGTGGGGCAGACTCCTACGAGCAGTACGTC.

The chain joins TRBV6-5 to TRBJ2-3, with D possibly TRBD1 on 6 matching bases. Germline CDR1 is MNHEY and CDR2 is SVGAGI. Deletions cut 5 bases from V and 6 bases from J, with 12 bases between. This CDR3 has 13 residues. The CDR3 nucleotides are TGTGCCAGCAGTCGTAGACAGGTTGATACGCAGTATTTT. Protein: CASSRRQVDTQYF.